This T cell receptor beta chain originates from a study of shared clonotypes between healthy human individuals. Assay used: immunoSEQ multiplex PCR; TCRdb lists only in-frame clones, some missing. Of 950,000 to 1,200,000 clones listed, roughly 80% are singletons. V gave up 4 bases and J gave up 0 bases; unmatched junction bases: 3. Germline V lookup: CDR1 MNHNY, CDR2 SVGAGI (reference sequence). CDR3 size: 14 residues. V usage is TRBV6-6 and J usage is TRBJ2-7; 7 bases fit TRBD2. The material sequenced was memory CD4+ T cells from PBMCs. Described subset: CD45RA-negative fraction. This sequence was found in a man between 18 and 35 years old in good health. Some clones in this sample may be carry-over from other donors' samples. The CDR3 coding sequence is TGTGCCAGCAGTTCCAGCGGGATCTCCTACGAGCAGTACTTC. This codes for CASSSSGISYEQYF.